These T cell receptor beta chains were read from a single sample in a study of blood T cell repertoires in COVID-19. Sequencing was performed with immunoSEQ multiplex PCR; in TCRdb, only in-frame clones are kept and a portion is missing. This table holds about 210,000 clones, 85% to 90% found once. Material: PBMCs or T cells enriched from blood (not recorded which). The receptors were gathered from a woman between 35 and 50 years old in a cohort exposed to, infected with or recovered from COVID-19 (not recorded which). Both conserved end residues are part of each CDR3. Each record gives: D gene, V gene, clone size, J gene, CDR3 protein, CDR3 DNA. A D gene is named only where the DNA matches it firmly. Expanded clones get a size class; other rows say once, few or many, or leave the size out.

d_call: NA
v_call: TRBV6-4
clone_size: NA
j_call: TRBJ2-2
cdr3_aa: CASSERASAGELFF
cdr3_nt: TGTGCCAGCAGTGAAAGGGCTAGCGCCGGGGAGCTGTTTTTT

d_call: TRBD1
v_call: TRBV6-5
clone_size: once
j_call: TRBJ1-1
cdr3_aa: CASSHRTGRAEAFF
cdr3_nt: TGTGCCAGCAGTCATAGGACAGGGAGAGCTGAAGCTTTCTTT

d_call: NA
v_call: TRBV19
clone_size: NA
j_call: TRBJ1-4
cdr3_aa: CASSIQRRGEKLFF
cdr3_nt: TGTGCCAGTAGTATTCAGCGAAGAGGAGAAAAACTGTTTTTT

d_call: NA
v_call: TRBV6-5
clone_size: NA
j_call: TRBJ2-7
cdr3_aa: CARRDYEQYF
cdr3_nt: TGTGCCAGACGGGACTACGAGCAGTACTTC

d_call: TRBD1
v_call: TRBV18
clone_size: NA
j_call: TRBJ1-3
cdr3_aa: CASSHGQGGLRNTIYF
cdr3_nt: TGTGCCAGCTCTCACGGACAGGGAGGGCTAAGAAACACCATATATTTT

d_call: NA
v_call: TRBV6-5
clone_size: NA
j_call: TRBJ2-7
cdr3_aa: CASILGQGISYEQYF
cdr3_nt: TGTGCCAGCATCCTAGGGCAGGGGATATCCTACGAGCAGTACTTC

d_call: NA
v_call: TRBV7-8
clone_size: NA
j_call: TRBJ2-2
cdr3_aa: CASSLGVGSAGELFF
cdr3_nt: TGTGCCAGCAGCTTAGGGGTAGGAAGCGCCGGGGAGCTGTTTTTT

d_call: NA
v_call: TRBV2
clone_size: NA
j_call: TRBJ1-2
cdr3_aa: CASSSGTTYYGYTF
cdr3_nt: TGTGCCAGCAGTAGTGGCACCACCTACTATGGCTACACCTTC

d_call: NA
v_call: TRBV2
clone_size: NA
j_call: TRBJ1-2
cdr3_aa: CASSEGTQGYGYTF
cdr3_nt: TGTGCCAGCAGTGAAGGGACCCAGGGCTATGGCTACACCTTC

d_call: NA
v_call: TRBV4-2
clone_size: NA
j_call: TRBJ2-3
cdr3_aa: CASSQGDSSTDTQYF
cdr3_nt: TGTGCCAGCAGCCAGGGTGACAGCAGCACAGATACGCAGTATTTT

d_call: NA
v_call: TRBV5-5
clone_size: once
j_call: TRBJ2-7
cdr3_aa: CASSLYPSSSYEQYF
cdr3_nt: TGTGCCAGCAGCTTGTATCCGTCCTCCTCCTACGAGCAGTACTTC

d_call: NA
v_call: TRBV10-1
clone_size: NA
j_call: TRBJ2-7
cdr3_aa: CASSESFISPQYF
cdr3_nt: TGCGCCAGCAGTGAGTCTTTCATTTCCCCGCAGTACTTC

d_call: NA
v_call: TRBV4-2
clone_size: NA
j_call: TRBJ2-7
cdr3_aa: CASSQDTGISYEQYF
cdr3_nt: TGTGCCAGCAGCCAAGACACCGGGATTTCCTACGAGCAGTACTTC

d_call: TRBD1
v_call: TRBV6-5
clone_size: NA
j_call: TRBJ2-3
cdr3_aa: CASSSGQAHSTDTQYF
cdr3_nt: TGTGCCAGCAGTTCGGGACAGGCACATAGCACAGATACGCAGTATTTT

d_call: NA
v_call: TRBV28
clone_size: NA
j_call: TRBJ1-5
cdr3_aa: CASSFKFQPQHF
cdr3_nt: TGTGCCAGCAGTTTCAAATTTCAGCCCCAGCATTTT

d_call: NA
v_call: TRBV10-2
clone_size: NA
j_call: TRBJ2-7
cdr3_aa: CASRGGGEQYF
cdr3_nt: TGCGCCAGTCGTGGTGGGGGGGAGCAGTACTTC

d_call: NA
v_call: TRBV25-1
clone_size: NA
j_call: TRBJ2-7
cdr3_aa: CASSAAYEQYF
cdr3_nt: TGTGCCAGCAGTGCCGCGTACGAGCAGTACTTC

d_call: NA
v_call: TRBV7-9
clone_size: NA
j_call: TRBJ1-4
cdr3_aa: CASSLAPGHPNEKLFF
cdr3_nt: TGTGCCAGCAGCTTAGCCCCGGGACATCCTAATGAAAAACTGTTTTTT

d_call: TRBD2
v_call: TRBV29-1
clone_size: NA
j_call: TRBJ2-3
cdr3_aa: CSVEELTSGGLGDTQYF
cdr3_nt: TGCAGCGTTGAAGAGTTGACTAGCGGGGGGTTGGGAGATACGCAGTATTTT

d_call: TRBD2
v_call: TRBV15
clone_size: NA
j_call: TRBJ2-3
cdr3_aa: CATGLAGSTDTQYF
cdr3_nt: TGTGCCACGGGACTAGCGGGGAGCACAGATACGCAGTATTTT

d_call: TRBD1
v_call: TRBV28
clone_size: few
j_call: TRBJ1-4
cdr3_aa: CASSAPSGGTNEKLFF
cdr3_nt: TGTGCCAGCAGTGCACCCTCAGGGGGTACTAATGAAAAACTGTTTTTT

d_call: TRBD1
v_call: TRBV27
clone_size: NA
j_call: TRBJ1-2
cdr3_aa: CASSLSADTGGNGYTF
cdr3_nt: TGTGCCAGCAGTTTATCGGCGGATACAGGGGGCAATGGCTACACCTTC

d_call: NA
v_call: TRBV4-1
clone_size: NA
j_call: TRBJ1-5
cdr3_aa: CASSFREQGHQPQHF
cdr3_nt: TGCGCCAGCAGCTTTCGGGAACAGGGTCATCAGCCCCAGCATTTT

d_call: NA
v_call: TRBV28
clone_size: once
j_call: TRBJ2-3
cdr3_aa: CASSKRGDTQYF
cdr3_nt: TGTGCCAGCAGTAAAAGGGGAGATACGCAGTATTTT

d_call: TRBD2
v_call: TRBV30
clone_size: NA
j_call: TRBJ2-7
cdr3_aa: CAWGLGLSSYEQYF
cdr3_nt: TGTGCCTGGGGACTAGGACTGAGCTCCTACGAGCAGTACTTC

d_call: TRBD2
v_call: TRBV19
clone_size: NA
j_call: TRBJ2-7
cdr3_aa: CASSLAGGPSYEQYF
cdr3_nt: TGTGCCAGTAGCCTAGCGGGAGGGCCTTCCTACGAGCAGTACTTC

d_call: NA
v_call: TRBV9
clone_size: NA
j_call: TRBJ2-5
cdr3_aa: CASSVPPTETQYF
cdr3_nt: TGTGCCAGCAGCGTACCTCCCACTGAGACCCAGTACTTC

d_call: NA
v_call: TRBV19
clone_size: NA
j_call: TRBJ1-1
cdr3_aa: CASKYGSNTEAFF
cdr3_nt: TGTGCCAGTAAATACGGGAGTAACACTGAAGCTTTCTTT

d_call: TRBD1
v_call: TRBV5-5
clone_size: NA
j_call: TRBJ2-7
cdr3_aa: CASSLGTGTYEQYF
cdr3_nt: TGTGCCAGCAGCTTGGGGACAGGGACCTACGAGCAGTACTTC